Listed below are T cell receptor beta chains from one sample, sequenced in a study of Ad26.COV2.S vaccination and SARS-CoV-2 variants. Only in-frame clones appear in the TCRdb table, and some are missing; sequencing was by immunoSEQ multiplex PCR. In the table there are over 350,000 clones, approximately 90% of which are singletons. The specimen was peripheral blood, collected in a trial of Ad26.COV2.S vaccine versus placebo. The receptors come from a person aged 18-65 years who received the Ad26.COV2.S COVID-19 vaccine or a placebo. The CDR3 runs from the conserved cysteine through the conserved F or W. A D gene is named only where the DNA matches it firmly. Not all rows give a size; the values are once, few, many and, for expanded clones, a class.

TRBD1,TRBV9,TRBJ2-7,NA,TGTGCCAGCAGCAACAGGGGGATGGAGCACGAGCAGTACTTC,CASSNRGMEHEQYF
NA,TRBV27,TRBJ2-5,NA,TGTGCCAGCAGTTTACTGGGGGCAGGGGAGACCCAGTACTTC,CASSLLGAGETQYF
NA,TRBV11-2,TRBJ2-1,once,TGTGCCAGCAGCTCCATAGAGGGGTCCTACAATGAGCAGTTCTTC,CASSSIEGSYNEQFF
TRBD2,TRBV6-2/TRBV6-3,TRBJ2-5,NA,TGTGCCAGCAGTTACATCCCCCTCCAGCGGGGGGGTCGCGCGGCCCAGTACTTC,CASSYIPLQRGGRAAQYF
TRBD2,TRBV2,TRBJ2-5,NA,TGTGCCAGCAGTGAAGCGCGGGGGAGCGATTTGACCCAGTACTTC,CASSEARGSDLTQYF
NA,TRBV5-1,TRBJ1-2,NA,TGCGCCAGCAGCTTGGACGGTGCGGGCGGCTACACCTTC,CASSLDGAGGYTF
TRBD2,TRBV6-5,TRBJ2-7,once,TGTGCCAGCAGTACCGGGGGGGCAGGCCTAAGCGAGCAGTACTTC,CASSTGGAGLSEQYF
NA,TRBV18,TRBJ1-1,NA,TGTGCCAGCTCACCCCGACAGGTGATGAACACTGAAGCTTTCTTT,CASSPRQVMNTEAFF
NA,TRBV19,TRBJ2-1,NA,TGTGCCAGTAGCCCGACAGGAACCTACAATGAGCAGTTCTTC,CASSPTGTYNEQFF
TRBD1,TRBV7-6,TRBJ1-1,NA,TGTGCCAGCAGCTTAGCCTTCTCCCCAGGGGGAGATAACACTGAAGCTTTCTTT,CASSLAFSPGGDNTEAFF
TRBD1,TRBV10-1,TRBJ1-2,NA,TGCGCCACCAAGGCCCGGGACAGCGACCCACTTTTTAACTATGGCTACACCTTC,CATKARDSDPLFNYGYTF
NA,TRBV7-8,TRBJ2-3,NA,TGTGCCAGCAGCTTAATTTGGGGATGGCGGGATACGCAGTATTTT,CASSLIWGWRDTQYF
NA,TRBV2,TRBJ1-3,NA,TGTGCCAGCAGCCCCTCAGGGAGGGGAAACACCATATATTTT,CASSPSGRGNTIYF
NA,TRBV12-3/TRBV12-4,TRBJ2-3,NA,TGTGCCAGCAGCCCGGGACGGACAGATACGCAGTATTTT,CASSPGRTDTQYF
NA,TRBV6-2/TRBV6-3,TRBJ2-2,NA,TGTGCCAGCGGCCCGGGAAGGGCAGCGAACACCGGGGAGCTGTTTTTT,CASGPGRAANTGELFF
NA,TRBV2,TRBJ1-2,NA,TGTGCCAGCAGGAGACTGAACTATGGCTACACCTTC,CASRRLNYGYTF
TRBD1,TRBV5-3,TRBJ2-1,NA,TGTGCCAGAAGCTTGGAGGGTCGGGACAGGGAACCCAATGAGCAGTTCTTC,CARSLEGRDREPNEQFF
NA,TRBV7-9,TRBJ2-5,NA,TGTGCCAGCAGCTTAGCAGGGAAAGAGACCCAGTACTTC,CASSLAGKETQYF
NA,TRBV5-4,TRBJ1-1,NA,TGTGCCAGCAGCACACCCGACAGGAACACTGAAGCTTTCTTT,CASSTPDRNTEAFF
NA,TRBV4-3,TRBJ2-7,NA,TGCGCCAGCAGCCAAGATAGGACTGCAGAGGGTCTCTACGAGCAGTACTTC,CASSQDRTAEGLYEQYF
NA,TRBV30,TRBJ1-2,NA,TGTGCCTGGAGAGCGGGGGTGAAAGATGGCTACACCTTC,CAWRAGVKDGYTF
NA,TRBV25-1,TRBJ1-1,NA,TGTGCCAGCATAAGTGACACTGAAGCTTTCTTT,CASISDTEAFF
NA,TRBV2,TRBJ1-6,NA,TGTGCCAGCAGTTTCGAAGGGGCGAATAATTCACCCCTCCACTTT,CASSFEGANNSPLHF
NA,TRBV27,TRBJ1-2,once,TGTGCCAGCAGTTTAGGGGGGTACTATGGCTACACCTTC,CASSLGGYYGYTF
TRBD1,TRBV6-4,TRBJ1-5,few,TGTGCCAGCAGTGATCTTCGAGGACAGGGGTTGGTGGGCAATCAGCCCCAGCATTTT,CASSDLRGQGLVGNQPQHF
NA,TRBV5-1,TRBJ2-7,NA,TGCGCCAGCAGCTCCCCCGCCTACGAGCAGTACTTC,CASSSPAYEQYF
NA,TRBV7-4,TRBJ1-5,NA,TGTGCCAGCAGCTTAGCAGCAGGATATAGCAATCAGCCCCAGCATTTT,CASSLAAGYSNQPQHF
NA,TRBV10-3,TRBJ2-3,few,TGTGCCATCAGTGTAGGAGGGATCAGAGATACGCAGTATTTT,CAISVGGIRDTQYF
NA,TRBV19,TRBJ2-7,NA,TGTGCCAGTAGTATCTGGACTCCCTCCTCCTACGAGCAGTACTTC,CASSIWTPSSYEQYF
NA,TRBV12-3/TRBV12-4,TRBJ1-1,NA,TGTGCCAGCAGTTCTGACAGAATTCGTGCTTTCTTT,CASSSDRIRAFF
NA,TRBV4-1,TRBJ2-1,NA,TGCGCCAGCAGCCAAGATGGGAGAGAGGGTTTGGCCTACAATGAGCAGTTCTTC,CASSQDGREGLAYNEQFF
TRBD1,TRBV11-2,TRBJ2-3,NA,TGTGCCAGCAGCTTAATGACAGGGGGCAGGGATACGCAGTATTTT,CASSLMTGGRDTQYF
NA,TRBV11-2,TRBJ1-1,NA,TGTGCCAGCAGCTCGACAGTCATGAACACTGAAGCTTTCTTT,CASSSTVMNTEAFF
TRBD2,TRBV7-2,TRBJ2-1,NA,TGTGCCAGCAGTAGGACTAGCGGGGGCGTCTACAATGAGCAGTTCTTC,CASSRTSGGVYNEQFF
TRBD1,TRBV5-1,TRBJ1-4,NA,TGCGCCAGCAGCTTAATGACAGGGGCAGGTGAAAAACTGTTTTTT,CASSLMTGAGEKLFF
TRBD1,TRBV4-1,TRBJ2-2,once,TGCGCCAGCAGCAACAGGGGGAGCACCGGGGAGCTGTTTTTT,CASSNRGSTGELFF
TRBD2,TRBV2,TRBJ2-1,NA,TGTGCCAGCATTGGAGAAGCGGGGGGGTTCTCCTACAATGAGCAGTTCTTC,CASIGEAGGFSYNEQFF
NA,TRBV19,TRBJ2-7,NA,TGTGCCAGTAGTATAGGGGTGGGCTCCTACGAGCAGTACTTC,CASSIGVGSYEQYF
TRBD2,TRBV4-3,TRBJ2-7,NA,TGCGCCAGCAGCCAAGAGGTGGCTAGCGGGGGGAACTCCTACGAGCAGTACTTC,CASSQEVASGGNSYEQYF
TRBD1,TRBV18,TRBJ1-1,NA,TGTGCCAGCTCCCGGGACAGGGGAGGGAACACTGAAGCTTTCTTT,CASSRDRGGNTEAFF
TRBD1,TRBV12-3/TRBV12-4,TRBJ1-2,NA,TGTGCCAGCAGCCAGACAGGGGCGGACGGCTACACCTTC,CASSQTGADGYTF
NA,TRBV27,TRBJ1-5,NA,TGTGCCAGCAGTTTAATCGGGGGGGGCGGACAGCCCCAGCATTTT,CASSLIGGGGQPQHF
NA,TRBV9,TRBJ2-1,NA,TGTGCCAGCAGCCCCAACATCGGGGCCCGTAGCTCCTACAATGAGCAGTTCTTC,CASSPNIGARSSYNEQFF
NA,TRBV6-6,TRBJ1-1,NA,TGTGCCAGCAGGGGGGTCTCCCCTTCTGAAGCTTTCTTT,CASRGVSPSEAFF
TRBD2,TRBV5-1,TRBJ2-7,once,TGCGCCAGCAGCTTCAATAGCGGGGACTACGAGCAGTACTTC,CASSFNSGDYEQYF
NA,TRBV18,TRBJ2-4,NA,TGTGCCAGCTCACCCCGACAGGATGAGACAGCCAAAAACATTCAGTACTTC,CASSPRQDETAKNIQYF
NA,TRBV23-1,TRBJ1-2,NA,TGCGCCAGCAGTCAATCGGCCCCCCAGGCGAACTATGGCTACACCTTC,CASSQSAPQANYGYTF
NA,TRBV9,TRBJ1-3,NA,TGTGCCAGCAGCGGCACGTCCACCGCCGGGTTAAACACCATATATTTT,CASSGTSTAGLNTIYF
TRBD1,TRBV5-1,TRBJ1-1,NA,TGCGCCAGCAGCTTACGCCCGGGACAGGGGGCCCTTAACACTGAAGCTTTCTTT,CASSLRPGQGALNTEAFF